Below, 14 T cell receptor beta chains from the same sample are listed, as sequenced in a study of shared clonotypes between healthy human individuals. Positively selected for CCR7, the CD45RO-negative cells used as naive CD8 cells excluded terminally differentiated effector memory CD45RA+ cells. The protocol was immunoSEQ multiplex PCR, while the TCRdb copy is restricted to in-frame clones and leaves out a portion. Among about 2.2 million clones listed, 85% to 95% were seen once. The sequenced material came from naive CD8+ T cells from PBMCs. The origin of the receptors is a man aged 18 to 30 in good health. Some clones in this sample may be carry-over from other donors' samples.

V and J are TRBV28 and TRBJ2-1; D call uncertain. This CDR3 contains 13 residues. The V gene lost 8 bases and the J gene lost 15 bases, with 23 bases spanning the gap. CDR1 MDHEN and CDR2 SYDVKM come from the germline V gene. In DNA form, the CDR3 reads TGTGCCAGCTCCTTTCAGGATCAGTCTGTGGGGTTCTTC. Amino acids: CASSFQDQSVGFF.

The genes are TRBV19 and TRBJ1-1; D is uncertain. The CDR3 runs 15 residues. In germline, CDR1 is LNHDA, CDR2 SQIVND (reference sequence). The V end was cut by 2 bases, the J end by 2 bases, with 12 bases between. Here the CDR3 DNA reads TGTGCCAGTAGTATAACGGCCGGTACCAACACTGAAGCTTTCTTT. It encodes CASSITAGTNTEAFF.

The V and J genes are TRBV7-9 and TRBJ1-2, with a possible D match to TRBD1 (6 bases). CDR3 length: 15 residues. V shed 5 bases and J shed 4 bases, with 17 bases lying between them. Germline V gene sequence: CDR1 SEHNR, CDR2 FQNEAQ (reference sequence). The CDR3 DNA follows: TGTGCCAGCAGCCTAACAGGGAACGGGGCCTATGGCTACACCTTC. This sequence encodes CASSLTGNGAYGYTF.

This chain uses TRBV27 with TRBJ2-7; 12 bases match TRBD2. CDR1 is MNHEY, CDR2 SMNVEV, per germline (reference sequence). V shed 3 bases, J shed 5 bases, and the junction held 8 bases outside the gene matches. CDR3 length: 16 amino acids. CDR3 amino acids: CASSFVLAGGPHEQYF. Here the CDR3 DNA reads TGTGCCAGCAGTTTCGTTCTAGCGGGAGGGCCCCACGAGCAGTACTTC.

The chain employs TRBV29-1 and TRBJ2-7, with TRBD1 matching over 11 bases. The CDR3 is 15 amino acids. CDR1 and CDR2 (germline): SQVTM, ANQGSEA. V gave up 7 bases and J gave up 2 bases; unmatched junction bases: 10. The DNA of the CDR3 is TGCAGCGCCCTGGACAGGGGGCTTATAACCTACGAGCAGTACTTC. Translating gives CSALDRGLITYEQYF.

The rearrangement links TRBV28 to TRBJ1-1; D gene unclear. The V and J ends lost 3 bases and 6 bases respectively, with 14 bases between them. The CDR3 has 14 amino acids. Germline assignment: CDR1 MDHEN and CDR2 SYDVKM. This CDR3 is CASSLTLAPPEAFF. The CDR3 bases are TGTGCCAGCAGTTTGACATTAGCCCCCCCTGAAGCTTTCTTT.

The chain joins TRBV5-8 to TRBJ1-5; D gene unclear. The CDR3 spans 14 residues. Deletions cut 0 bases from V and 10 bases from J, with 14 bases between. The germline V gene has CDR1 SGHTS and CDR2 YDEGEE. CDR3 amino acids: CASSLGRVIDPQHF. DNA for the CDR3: TGTGCCAGCAGCTTGGGCAGAGTAATCGACCCCCAGCATTTT.

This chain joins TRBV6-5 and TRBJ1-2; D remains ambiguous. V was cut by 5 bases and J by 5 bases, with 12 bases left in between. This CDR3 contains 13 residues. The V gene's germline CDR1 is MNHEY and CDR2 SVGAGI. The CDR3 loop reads CASSPNPRYGYTF. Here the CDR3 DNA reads TGTGCCAGCAGTCCGAATCCCAGATATGGCTACACCTTC.

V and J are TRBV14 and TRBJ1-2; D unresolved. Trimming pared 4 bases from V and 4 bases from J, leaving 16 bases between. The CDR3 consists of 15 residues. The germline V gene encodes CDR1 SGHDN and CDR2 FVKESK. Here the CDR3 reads CASSPTFSGGYGYTF. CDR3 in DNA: TGTGCCAGCAGCCCTACTTTCTCCGGAGGCTATGGCTACACCTTC.

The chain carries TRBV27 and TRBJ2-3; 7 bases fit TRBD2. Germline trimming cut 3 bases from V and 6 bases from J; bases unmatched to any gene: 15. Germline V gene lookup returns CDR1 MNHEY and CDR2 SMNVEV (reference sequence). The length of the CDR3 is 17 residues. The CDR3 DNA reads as TGTGCCAGCAGTTTTGTCGGGGTAGCGGGCCCCAGGGATACGCAGTATTTT. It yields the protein CASSFVGVAGPRDTQYF.

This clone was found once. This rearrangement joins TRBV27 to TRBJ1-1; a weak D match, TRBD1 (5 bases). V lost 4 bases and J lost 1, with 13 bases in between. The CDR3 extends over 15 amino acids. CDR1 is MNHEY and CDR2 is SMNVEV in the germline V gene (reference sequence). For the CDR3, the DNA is TGTGCCAGCAGTTCTGTGGGGGGTCCGAACACTGAAGCTTTCTTT. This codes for CASSSVGGPNTEAFF.

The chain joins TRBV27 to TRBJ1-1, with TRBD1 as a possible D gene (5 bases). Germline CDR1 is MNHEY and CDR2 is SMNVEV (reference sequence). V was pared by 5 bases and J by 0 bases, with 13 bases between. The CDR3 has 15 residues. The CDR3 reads CASSPSGQMNTEAFF. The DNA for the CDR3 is TGTGCCAGCAGTCCCTCGGGGCAGATGAACACTGAAGCTTTCTTT.

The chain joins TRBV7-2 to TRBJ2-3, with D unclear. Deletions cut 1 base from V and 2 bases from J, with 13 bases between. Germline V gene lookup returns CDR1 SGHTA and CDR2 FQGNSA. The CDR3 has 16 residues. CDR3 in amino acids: CASSLVRRKVTDTQYF. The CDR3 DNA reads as TGTGCCAGCAGCTTAGTAAGACGCAAGGTCACAGATACGCAGTATTTT. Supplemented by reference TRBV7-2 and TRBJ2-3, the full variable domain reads GAGVSQSPSNKVTEKGKDVELRCDPISGHTALYWYRQSLGQGLEFLIYFQGNSAPDKSGLPSDRFSAERTGGSVSTLTIQRTQQEDSAVYLCASSLVRRKVTDTQYFGPGTRLTVL.

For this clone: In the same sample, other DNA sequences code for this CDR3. CDR3 residues: CASSLDRGGEQYF. The CDR3 DNA reads TGTGCCAGCAGCCTCGACAGGGGTGGCGAGCAGTACTTC. This rearrangement joins TRBV7-8 to TRBJ2-7; 8 bases agree with TRBD1. Germline V gives CDR1 SGHVS, CDR2 FQNEAQ. With 5 bases clipped from V and 6 bases from J, the junction kept 6 bases outside the gene matches. The CDR3 sequence is 13 residues long.